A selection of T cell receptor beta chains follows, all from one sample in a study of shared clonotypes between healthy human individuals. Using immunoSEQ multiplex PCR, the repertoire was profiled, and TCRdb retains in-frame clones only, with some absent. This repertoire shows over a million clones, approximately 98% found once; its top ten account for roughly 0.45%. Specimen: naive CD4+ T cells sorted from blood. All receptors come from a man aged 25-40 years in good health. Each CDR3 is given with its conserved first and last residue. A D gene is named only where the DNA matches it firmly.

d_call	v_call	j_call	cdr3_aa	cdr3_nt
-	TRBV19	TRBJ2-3	CASSPRARTDTQYF	TGTGCCAGTAGTCCCCGGGCCCGCACAGATACGCAGTATTTT
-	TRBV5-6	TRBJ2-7	CASSSLGLLSGYEQYF	TGTGCCAGCAGCTCTCTCGGACTTCTCTCGGGCTACGAGCAGTACTTC
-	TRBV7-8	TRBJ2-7	CASTSRGPDGEQYF	TGTGCCAGCACCTCACGCGGGCCAGACGGCGAGCAGTACTTC
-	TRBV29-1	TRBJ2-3	CSVEGGEGDTQYF	TGCAGCGTTGAAGGGGGTGAGGGGGATACGCAGTATTTT
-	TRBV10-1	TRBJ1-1	CASSESRHTEAFF	TGCGCCAGCAGTGAGTCGCGGCACACTGAAGCTTTCTTT
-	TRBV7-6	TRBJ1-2	CASSLGGSDGYTF	TGTGCCAGCAGCTTAGGGGGAAGCGATGGCTACACCTTC
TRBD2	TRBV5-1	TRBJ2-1	CASSPTTSGRGNEQFF	TGCGCCAGCAGCCCTACGACTAGCGGGAGAGGAAATGAGCAGTTCTTC
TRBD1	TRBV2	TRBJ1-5	CASSRDRVDSNQPQHF	TGTGCCAGCAGCCGAGACAGGGTGGATAGCAATCAGCCCCAGCATTTT
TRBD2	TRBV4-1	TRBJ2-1	CASSQVLTSGYNEQFF	TGCGCCAGCAGCCAAGTGTTGACTAGCGGCTACAATGAGCAGTTCTTC
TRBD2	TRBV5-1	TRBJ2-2	CASSQASGRNTGELFF	TGCGCCAGCAGCCAGGCTAGCGGGAGGAACACCGGGGAGCTGTTTTTT
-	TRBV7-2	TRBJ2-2	CASSLLKSVLGELFF	TGTGCCAGCAGCTTATTAAAGTCCGTCCTCGGGGAGCTGTTTTTT
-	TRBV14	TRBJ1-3	CASSQRGSGNTIYF	TGTGCCAGCAGCCAACGGGGTTCTGGAAACACCATATATTTT
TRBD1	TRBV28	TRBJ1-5	CASSNEQGPYQPQHF	TGTGCCAGCAGCAACGAACAGGGGCCCTATCAGCCCCAGCATTTT
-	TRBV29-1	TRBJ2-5	CSVKPGVQETQYF	TGCAGCGTGAAGCCGGGAGTACAAGAGACCCAGTACTTC
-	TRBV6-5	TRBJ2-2	CASTSRRGTGELFF	TGTGCCAGCACGTCGCGTCGGGGCACCGGGGAGCTGTTTTTT
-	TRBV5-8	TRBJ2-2	CASSFSRPGASGTGELFF	TGTGCCAGCAGCTTCTCCCGTCCGGGGGCCTCGGGGACCGGGGAGCTGTTTTTT
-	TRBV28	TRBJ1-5	CASSSPYIGNQPQHF	TGTGCCAGCAGTAGCCCGTACATTGGCAATCAGCCCCAGCATTTT
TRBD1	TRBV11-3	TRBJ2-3	CASSLGDRLQGADTQYF	TGTGCCAGCAGCTTGGGAGACCGCTTACAGGGGGCAGATACGCAGTATTTT
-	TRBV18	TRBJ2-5	CASSPRSRQAQETQYF	TGTGCCAGCTCACCGAGGTCTAGACAGGCCCAAGAGACCCAGTACTTC